A selection of T cell receptor beta chains follows, all from one sample in a study of memory CD4+ T cells and cytomegalovirus serostatus. TCRdb's table, derived via immunoSEQ multiplex PCR, lists solely in-frame clones and lacks some. The data contain nearly 50,000 clones, more than 70% of them singletons. The sequenced material came from memory CD4+ T cells from blood. These receptor sequences come from an adult in good health and CMV-seronegative. CDR3s include the opening cysteine and the closing phenylalanine or tryptophan. Each record gives: D gene, clone size, V gene, J gene, CDR3 protein, CDR3 DNA. The D gene is left open where the match is weak. Not all rows give a size; the values are once, few, many and, for expanded clones, a class.

d_gene: -
abundance: -
v_gene: TRBV28
j_gene: TRBJ2-5
CDR3aa: CASSLGETQYF
CDR3nt: TGTGCCAGCAGTTTGGGGGAGACCCAGTACTTC

d_gene: -
abundance: few
v_gene: TRBV4-1
j_gene: TRBJ2-7
CDR3aa: CASSQLGRRSSYEQYF
CDR3nt: TGCGCCAGCAGCCAATTGGGGCGCAGGTCCTCCTACGAGCAGTACTTC

d_gene: -
abundance: few
v_gene: TRBV18
j_gene: TRBJ2-6
CDR3aa: CASPRTVGSGANVLTF
CDR3nt: TGTGCCAGCCCCCGGACGGTCGGCTCTGGGGCCAACGTCCTGACTTTC

d_gene: -
abundance: -
v_gene: TRBV10-2
j_gene: TRBJ2-3
CDR3aa: CATHKGDSDTQYF
CDR3nt: TGCGCCACTCACAAGGGGGACTCAGATACGCAGTATTTT

d_gene: TRBD1
abundance: -
v_gene: TRBV29-1
j_gene: TRBJ2-5
CDR3aa: CSVDTGGEETQYF
CDR3nt: TGCAGCGTTGATACAGGGGGCGAAGAGACCCAGTACTTC

d_gene: -
abundance: -
v_gene: TRBV7-9
j_gene: TRBJ1-1
CDR3aa: CASSLANSNTEAFF
CDR3nt: TGTGCCAGCAGCTTAGCTAATTCGAACACTGAAGCTTTCTTT

d_gene: -
abundance: -
v_gene: TRBV13
j_gene: TRBJ2-7
CDR3aa: CACSRRVTHEQYF
CDR3nt: TGTGCCTGCTCCCGCAGGGTCACCCACGAGCAGTACTTC

d_gene: TRBD1
abundance: -
v_gene: TRBV11-2
j_gene: TRBJ1-3
CDR3aa: CASSPVRDRGNTIYF
CDR3nt: TGTGCCAGCAGCCCGGTGAGGGACAGGGGAAACACCATATATTTT

d_gene: TRBD1
abundance: few
v_gene: TRBV25-1
j_gene: TRBJ1-4
CDR3aa: CASSEGVEGQGTEKLFF
CDR3nt: TGTGCCAGCAGTGAAGGGGTTGAAGGACAGGGAACTGAAAAACTGTTTTTT

d_gene: -
abundance: -
v_gene: TRBV19
j_gene: TRBJ2-7
CDR3aa: CASSMGDRSEQYF
CDR3nt: TGTGCCAGTAGTATGGGGGACCGCAGCGAGCAGTACTTC

d_gene: TRBD1
abundance: -
v_gene: TRBV5-4
j_gene: TRBJ1-4
CDR3aa: CASSTRGPGEKLFF
CDR3nt: TGTGCCAGCAGCACCAGGGGGCCGGGTGAAAAACTGTTTTTT

d_gene: TRBD2
abundance: -
v_gene: TRBV9
j_gene: TRBJ2-3
CDR3aa: CASSADLAGGADTQYF
CDR3nt: TGTGCCAGCAGCGCCGACCTAGCGGGAGGGGCAGATACGCAGTATTTT

d_gene: -
abundance: -
v_gene: TRBV6-1
j_gene: TRBJ1-1
CDR3aa: CAGSLGRNTEAFF
CDR3nt: TGTGCCGGTTCCCTAGGTCGAAACACTGAAGCTTTCTTT

d_gene: TRBD2
abundance: -
v_gene: TRBV6-5
j_gene: TRBJ2-5
CDR3aa: CASGRGGETQYF
CDR3nt: TGTGCCAGCGGCCGGGGAGGGGAGACCCAGTACTTC

d_gene: TRBD2
abundance: -
v_gene: TRBV5-4
j_gene: TRBJ2-3
CDR3aa: CASSPPGTSGRTDTQYF
CDR3nt: TGTGCCAGCAGCCCGCCCGGGACTAGCGGGCGCACAGATACGCAGTATTTT

d_gene: TRBD1
abundance: -
v_gene: TRBV19
j_gene: TRBJ1-1
CDR3aa: CASRQGESWTEAFF
CDR3nt: TGTGCCAGTCGACAGGGGGAAAGTTGGACTGAAGCTTTCTTT

d_gene: TRBD1
abundance: few
v_gene: TRBV19
j_gene: TRBJ1-6
CDR3aa: CASKPTGGDSPLHF
CDR3nt: TGTGCCAGTAAACCGACAGGGGGGGATTCACCCCTCCACTTT

d_gene: TRBD2
abundance: -
v_gene: TRBV7-9
j_gene: TRBJ2-3
CDR3aa: CASRGRLAGKTDTQYF
CDR3nt: TGTGCCAGCAGAGGCCGCCTAGCGGGAAAAACAGATACGCAGTATTTT

d_gene: TRBD1
abundance: -
v_gene: TRBV9
j_gene: TRBJ1-2
CDR3aa: CASSPRGADNYGYTF
CDR3nt: TGTGCCAGCAGCCCCAGGGGGGCAGATAACTATGGCTACACCTTC

d_gene: -
abundance: -
v_gene: TRBV5-1
j_gene: TRBJ2-5
CDR3aa: CASSLGGQGETQYF
CDR3nt: TGCGCCAGCAGCTTGGGGGGACAAGGGGAGACCCAGTACTTC

d_gene: -
abundance: -
v_gene: TRBV6-5
j_gene: TRBJ2-5
CDR3aa: CASSKSNREETQYF
CDR3nt: TGTGCCAGCAGTAAATCGAACAGGGAAGAGACCCAGTACTTC

d_gene: -
abundance: few
v_gene: TRBV7-9
j_gene: TRBJ1-2
CDR3aa: CASSLGSYTF
CDR3nt: TGTGCCAGCAGCTTAGGTTCCTACACCTTC

d_gene: -
abundance: -
v_gene: TRBV29-1
j_gene: TRBJ2-7
CDR3aa: CSVEDQTGLSEQYF
CDR3nt: TGCAGCGTTGAAGATCAGACAGGCCTATCCGAGCAGTACTTC

d_gene: -
abundance: once
v_gene: TRBV5-5
j_gene: TRBJ2-5
CDR3aa: CASSQDRIETQYF
CDR3nt: TGTGCCAGCAGCCAGGACAGAATAGAGACCCAGTACTTC

d_gene: -
abundance: -
v_gene: TRBV6-1
j_gene: TRBJ1-1
CDR3aa: CASSEYRVSEAFF
CDR3nt: TGTGCCAGCAGTGAATATAGGGTTAGTGAAGCTTTCTTT

d_gene: -
abundance: -
v_gene: TRBV5-6
j_gene: TRBJ1-3
CDR3aa: CASSLWSSGNTIYF
CDR3nt: TGTGCCAGCAGCTTGTGGAGCTCTGGAAACACCATATATTTT

d_gene: -
abundance: -
v_gene: TRBV6-5
j_gene: TRBJ1-2
CDR3aa: CASSYSYSGGYTF
CDR3nt: TGTGCCAGCAGTTACTCCTATTCGGGCGGCTACACCTTC

d_gene: TRBD1
abundance: -
v_gene: TRBV5-6
j_gene: TRBJ2-5
CDR3aa: CASSGGQGAGTQYF
CDR3nt: TGTGCCAGCAGCGGAGGGCAGGGGGCAGGGACCCAGTACTTC

d_gene: -
abundance: -
v_gene: TRBV11-3
j_gene: TRBJ2-5
CDR3aa: CASSGPQETQYF
CDR3nt: TGTGCCAGCAGCGGACCCCAAGAGACCCAGTACTTC

d_gene: TRBD2
abundance: -
v_gene: TRBV10-2
j_gene: TRBJ2-5
CDR3aa: CASSGGDSGRGETQYF
CDR3nt: TGCGCCAGCAGTGGGGGGGATAGCGGGAGAGGAGAGACCCAGTACTTC

d_gene: TRBD1
abundance: -
v_gene: TRBV19
j_gene: TRBJ2-7
CDR3aa: CASSIKGQGPSYEQYF
CDR3nt: TGTGCCAGTAGTATAAAGGGACAGGGGCCCTCCTACGAGCAGTACTTC

d_gene: TRBD2
abundance: -
v_gene: TRBV6-1
j_gene: TRBJ2-7
CDR3aa: CASSVSGVAGGLGGEQYF
CDR3nt: TGTGCCAGCAGTGTATCCGGAGTAGCGGGGGGGCTCGGCGGCGAGCAGTACTTC

d_gene: TRBD1
abundance: -
v_gene: TRBV2
j_gene: TRBJ1-5
CDR3aa: CASRGGQSAGQPQHF
CDR3nt: TGTGCCAGCCGAGGGGGACAGAGTGCGGGTCAGCCCCAGCATTTT

d_gene: -
abundance: -
v_gene: TRBV28
j_gene: TRBJ1-1
CDR3aa: CASSEVSNTEAFF
CDR3nt: TGTGCCAGCAGCGAAGTGTCGAACACTGAAGCTTTCTTT

d_gene: -
abundance: -
v_gene: TRBV6-1
j_gene: TRBJ1-1
CDR3aa: CASSLEGGPNTEAFF
CDR3nt: TGTGCCAGCAGTCTGGAAGGGGGACCGAACACTGAAGCTTTCTTT